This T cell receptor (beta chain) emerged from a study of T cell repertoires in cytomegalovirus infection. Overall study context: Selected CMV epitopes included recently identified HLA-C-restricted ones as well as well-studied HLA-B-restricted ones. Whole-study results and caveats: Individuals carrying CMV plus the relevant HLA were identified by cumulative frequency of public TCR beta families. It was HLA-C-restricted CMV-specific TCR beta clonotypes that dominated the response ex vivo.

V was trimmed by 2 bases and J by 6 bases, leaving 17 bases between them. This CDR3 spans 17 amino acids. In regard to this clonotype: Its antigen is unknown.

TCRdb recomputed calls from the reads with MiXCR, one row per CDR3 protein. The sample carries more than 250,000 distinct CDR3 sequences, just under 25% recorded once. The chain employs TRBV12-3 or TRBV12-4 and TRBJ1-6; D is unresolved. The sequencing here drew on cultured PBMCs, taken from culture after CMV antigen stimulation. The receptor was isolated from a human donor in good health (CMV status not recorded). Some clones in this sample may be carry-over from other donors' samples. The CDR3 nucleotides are TGTGCCAGCAGTTTAATTGGCCTAGGAACGCTTAATTCACCCCTCCACTTT. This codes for CASSLIGLGTLNSPLHF.